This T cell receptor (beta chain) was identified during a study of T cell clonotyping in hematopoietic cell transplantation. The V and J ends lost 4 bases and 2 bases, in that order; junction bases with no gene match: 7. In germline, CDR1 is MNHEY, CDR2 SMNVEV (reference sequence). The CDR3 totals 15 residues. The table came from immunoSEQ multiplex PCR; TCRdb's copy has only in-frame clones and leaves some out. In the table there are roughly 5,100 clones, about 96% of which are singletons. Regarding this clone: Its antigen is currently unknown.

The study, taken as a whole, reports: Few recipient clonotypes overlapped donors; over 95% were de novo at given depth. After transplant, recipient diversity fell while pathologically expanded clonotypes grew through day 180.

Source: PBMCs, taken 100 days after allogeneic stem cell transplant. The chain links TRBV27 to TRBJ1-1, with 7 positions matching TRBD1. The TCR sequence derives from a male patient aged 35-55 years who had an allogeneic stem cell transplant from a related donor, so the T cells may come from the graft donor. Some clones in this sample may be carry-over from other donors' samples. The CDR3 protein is CASSSNRGRNTEAFF. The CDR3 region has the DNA TGTGCCAGCAGTTCAAACAGGGGACGAAACACTGAAGCTTTCTTT.